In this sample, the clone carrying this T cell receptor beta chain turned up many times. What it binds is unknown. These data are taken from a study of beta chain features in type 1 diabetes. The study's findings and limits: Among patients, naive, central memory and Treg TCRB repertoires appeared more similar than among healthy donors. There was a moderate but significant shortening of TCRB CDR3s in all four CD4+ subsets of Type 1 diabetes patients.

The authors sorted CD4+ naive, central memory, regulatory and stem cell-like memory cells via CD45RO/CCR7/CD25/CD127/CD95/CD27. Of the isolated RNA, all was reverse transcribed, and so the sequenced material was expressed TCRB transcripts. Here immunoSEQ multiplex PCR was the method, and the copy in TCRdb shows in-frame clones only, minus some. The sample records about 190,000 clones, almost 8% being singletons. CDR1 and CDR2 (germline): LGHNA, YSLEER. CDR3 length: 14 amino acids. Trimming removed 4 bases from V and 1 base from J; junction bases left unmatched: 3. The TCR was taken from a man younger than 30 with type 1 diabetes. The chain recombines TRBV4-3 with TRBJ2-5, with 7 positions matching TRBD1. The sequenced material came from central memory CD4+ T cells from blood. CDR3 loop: CASSPGQSQETQYF. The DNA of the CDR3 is TGCGCCAGCAGCCCGGGACAGAGCCAAGAGACCCAGTACTTC.